The entry below gives a single T cell receptor (beta chain) sequence along with its context. Its cognate antigen is unknown. Each CDR3 protein is one row after TCRdb ran MiXCR on the 5' RACE reads. The table lists about 580,000 distinct CDR3 sequences, about 15% of them singletons. This specimen belongs to a study of T cells after yellow fever vaccination. Overall study context: Preparing low-cell-number fractions relied on SMART-Seq v4 Ultra Low Input.

V dropped 6 bases and J dropped 5; count of bases not matched to a gene: 11. The V gene's germline CDR1 is MNHEY and CDR2 SVGEGT. This CDR3 is 15 amino acids long. Study results and limitations: In post-booster samples, most primary-vaccination clones reappeared (approximately 95% CD4, roughly 89% CD8).

The sample consisted of PBMCs, taken about 5 days after the first yellow fever vaccination. The chain recombines TRBV6-2 or TRBV6-3 with TRBJ2-5; 8 bases are a match to TRBD1. The source of this sequence is a man between 18 and 29 years old who received the YFV17D yellow fever vaccine. The DNA of the CDR3 is TGTGCCAGCAGCAACCCAGGGGGCGCCCGGGAGACCCAGTACTTC. It is translated as CASSNPGGARETQYF.